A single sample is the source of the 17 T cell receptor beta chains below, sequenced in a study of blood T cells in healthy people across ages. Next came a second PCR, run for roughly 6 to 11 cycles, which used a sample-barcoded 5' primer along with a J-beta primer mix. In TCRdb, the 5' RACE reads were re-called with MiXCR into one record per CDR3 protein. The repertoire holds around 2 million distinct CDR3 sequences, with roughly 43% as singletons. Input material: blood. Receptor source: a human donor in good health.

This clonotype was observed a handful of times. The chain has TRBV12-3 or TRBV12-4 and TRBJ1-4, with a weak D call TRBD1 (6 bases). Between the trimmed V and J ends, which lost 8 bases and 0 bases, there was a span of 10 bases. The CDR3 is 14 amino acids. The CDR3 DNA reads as TGTGCCAGCGGGGGCCCCTCAACTAATGAAAAACTGTTTTTT. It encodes CASGGPSTNEKLFF.

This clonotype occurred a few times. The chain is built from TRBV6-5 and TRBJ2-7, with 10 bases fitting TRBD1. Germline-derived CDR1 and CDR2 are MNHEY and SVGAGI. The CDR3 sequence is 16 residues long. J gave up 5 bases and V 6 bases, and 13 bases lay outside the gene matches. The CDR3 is CASSRDRGHHLHEQYF. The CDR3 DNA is TGTGCCAGCAGCCGCGACAGGGGGCATCATCTCCACGAGCAGTACTTC.

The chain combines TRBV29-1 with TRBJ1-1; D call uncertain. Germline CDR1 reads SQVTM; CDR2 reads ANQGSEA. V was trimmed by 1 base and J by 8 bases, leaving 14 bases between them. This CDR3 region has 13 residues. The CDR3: CSVEGLSVREAFF. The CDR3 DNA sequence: TGCAGCGTTGAAGGTTTAAGTGTCAGAGAAGCTTTCTTT.

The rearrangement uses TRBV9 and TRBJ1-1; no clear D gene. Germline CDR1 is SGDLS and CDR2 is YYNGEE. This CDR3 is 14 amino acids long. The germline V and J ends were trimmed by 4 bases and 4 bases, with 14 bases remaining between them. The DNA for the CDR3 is TGTGCCAGCAGCCCTAGGGCGACTCTCACTGAAGCTTTCTTT. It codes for CASSPRATLTEAFF.

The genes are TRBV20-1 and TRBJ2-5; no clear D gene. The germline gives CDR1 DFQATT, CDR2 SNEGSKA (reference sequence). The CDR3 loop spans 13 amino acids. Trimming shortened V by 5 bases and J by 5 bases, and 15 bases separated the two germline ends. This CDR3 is CSAPKDGAETQYF. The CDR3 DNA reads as TGCAGTGCTCCCAAGGACGGTGCGGAGACCCAGTACTTC.

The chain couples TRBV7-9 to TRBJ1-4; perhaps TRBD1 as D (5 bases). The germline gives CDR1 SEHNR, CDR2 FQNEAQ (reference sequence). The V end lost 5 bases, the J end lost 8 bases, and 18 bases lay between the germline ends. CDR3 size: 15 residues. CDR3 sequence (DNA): TGTGCCAGCAGCCAAGGAGGGGACTTCTGGGAAAAACTGTTTTTT. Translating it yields CASSQGGDFWEKLFF.

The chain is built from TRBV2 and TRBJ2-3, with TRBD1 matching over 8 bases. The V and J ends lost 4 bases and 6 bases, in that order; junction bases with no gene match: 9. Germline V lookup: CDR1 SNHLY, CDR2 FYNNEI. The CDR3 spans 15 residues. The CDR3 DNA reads TGTGCCAGCAGTGTCTGGACAGGGTCCACGGATACGCAGTATTTT. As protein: CASSVWTGSTDTQYF.

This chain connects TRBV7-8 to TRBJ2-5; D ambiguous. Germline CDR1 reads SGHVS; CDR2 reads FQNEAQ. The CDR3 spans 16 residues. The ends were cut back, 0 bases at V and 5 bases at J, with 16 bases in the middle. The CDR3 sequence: CASSLALVPAFETQYF. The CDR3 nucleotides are TGTGCCAGCAGCTTAGCATTAGTGCCAGCCTTTGAGACCCAGTACTTC.

This chain's CDR3 is CASSSLTDRNQPQHF. For the CDR3, the DNA is TGTGCCAGCAGCTCCCTGACAGACAGGAATCAGCCCCAGCATTTT. This sequence joins TRBV7-9 and TRBJ1-5, with D possibly TRBD1 on 6 matching bases. CDR1 is SEHNR, CDR2 FQNEAQ, per germline (reference sequence). CDR3 size: 15 residues. V was shortened by 4 bases and J by 4 bases, with 14 bases between the two germline ends.

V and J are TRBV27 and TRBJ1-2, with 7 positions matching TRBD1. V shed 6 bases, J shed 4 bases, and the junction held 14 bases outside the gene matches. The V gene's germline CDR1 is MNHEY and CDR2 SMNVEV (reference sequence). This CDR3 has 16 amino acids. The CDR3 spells CASSQVRTGGPYGYTF. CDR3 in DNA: TGTGCCAGCAGCCAAGTCAGGACAGGAGGACCCTATGGCTACACCTTC.

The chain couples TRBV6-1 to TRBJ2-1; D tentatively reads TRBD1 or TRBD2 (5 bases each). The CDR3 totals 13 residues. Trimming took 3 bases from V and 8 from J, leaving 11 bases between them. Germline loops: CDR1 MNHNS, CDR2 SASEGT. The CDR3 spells CASSEGPPDEQFF. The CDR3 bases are TGTGCCAGCAGTGAGGGACCCCCGGATGAGCAGTTCTTC.

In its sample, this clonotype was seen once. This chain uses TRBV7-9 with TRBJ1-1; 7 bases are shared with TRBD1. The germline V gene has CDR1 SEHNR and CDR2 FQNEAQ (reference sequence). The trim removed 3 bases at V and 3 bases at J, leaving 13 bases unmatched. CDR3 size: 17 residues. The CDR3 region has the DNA TGTGCCAGCAGCTTTGAGACCCTGGGCAGGGGGGACACTGAAGCTTTCTTT. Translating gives CASSFETLGRGDTEAFF.

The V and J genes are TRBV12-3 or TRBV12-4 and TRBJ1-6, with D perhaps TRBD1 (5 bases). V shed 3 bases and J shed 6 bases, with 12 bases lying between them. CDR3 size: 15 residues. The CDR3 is CASSFLGQGNSPLHF. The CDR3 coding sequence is TGTGCCAGCAGTTTTTTGGGCCAGGGTAATTCACCCCTCCACTTT.

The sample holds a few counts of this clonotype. The CDR3, as DNA: TGTGCCAGCAGCTTAAGGACACCCGGGACCCAGTACTTC. Translating gives CASSLRTPGTQYF. The chain has TRBV7-9 and TRBJ2-4; maybe TRBD1 (5 bases). The assigned J gene may be wrong: the sequence end matches TRBJ2-5 better. CDR1 is SEHNR and CDR2 is FQNEAQ in the germline V gene (reference sequence). CDR3 length: 13 residues.

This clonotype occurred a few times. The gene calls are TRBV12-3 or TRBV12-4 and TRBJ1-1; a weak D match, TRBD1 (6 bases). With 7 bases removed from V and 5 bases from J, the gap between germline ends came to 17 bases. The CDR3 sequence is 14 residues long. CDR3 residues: CASTMGRGSTEAFF. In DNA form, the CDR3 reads TGTGCCAGCACGATGGGCAGGGGAAGTACTGAAGCTTTCTTT.

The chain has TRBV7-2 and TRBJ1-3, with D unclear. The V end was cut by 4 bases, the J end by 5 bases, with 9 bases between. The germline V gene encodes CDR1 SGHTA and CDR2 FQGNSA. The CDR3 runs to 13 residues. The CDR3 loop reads CASSSGPRNTIYF. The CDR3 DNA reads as TGTGCCAGCAGCTCCGGACCTAGAAACACCATATATTTT.

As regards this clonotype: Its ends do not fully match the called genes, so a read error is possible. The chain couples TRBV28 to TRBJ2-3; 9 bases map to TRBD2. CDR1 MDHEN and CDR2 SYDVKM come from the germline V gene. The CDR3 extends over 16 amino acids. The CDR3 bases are TGTGCCGGCAGTTTAAGTGCGGGGGGGCGGACTTATACGCAGTATTTT. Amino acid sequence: CAGSLSAGGRTYTQYF.